This T cell receptor (beta chain) was sequenced for a study of PD-1 blockade in classical Hodgkin lymphoma. Study results and caveats: The baseline diversity of complete responders showed similarity to that of newly diagnosed patients.

In every patient, relapse followed autologous stem cell transplantation, while exposure to brentuximab vedotin differed. Profiling relied on immunoSEQ multiplex PCR, and the TCRdb table lists in-frame clones only, not all of them. The sample includes approximately 37,000 clones, over 75% of them seen just once. With respect to this clone: Its antigen is unidentified.

The CDR3 runs 16 residues. Trimming at V came to 3 bases and at J to 5 bases, leaving 12 bases not matched to a gene. Germline CDR1 reads SQVTM; CDR2 reads ANQGSEA. This rearrangement joins TRBV29-1 to TRBJ2-2, with 7 bases aligning to TRBD2. The specimen was peripheral blood mononuclear cells (PBMCs), collected at baseline. The TCR originated in a human donor with classical Hodgkin lymphoma. CDR3 protein: CSVESATAGWTGELFF. CDR3 DNA sequence: TGCAGCGTTGAGTCTGCGACAGCGGGGTGGACCGGGGAGCTGTTTTTT.